These 15 T cell receptor beta chains originate from one sample sequenced in a study of T cells in tuberculosis (dated by TCRdb to 2016 to 2018). Library creation used the immunoSEQ multiplex PCR assay. TCRdb retrieved this table from immuneACCESS and kept in-frame rearrangements only. Not all clones are present; in checked studies, unresolved V genes account for under half, and no reason is known for the remainder. A total of around 30,000 clones appear in this sample, 93% of them only once. The leading ten clones occupy roughly 10% of the sample. The time point label, as the study defines it: new active TB diagnosis, blood taken before or within 7 days of starting treatment. Source: PBMCs, taken at tuberculosis diagnosis. Receptors originate from an adult with tuberculosis.

The V gene is TRBV4-1, the J gene TRBJ1-5; D not certain. Germline V CDR1 and CDR2: MGHRA, YSYEKL. This CDR3 comprises 13 residues. Between the trimmed V and J ends, which lost 6 bases and 5 bases, there was a span of 11 bases. CDR3 sequence: CASSPQRDQPQHF. DNA of the CDR3: TGCGCCAGCAGTCCTCAAAGAGATCAGCCCCAGCATTTT.

The gene calls are TRBV14 and TRBJ2-2; no definite D call. Trimming removed 0 bases from V and 3 bases from J, with 5 bases in between. CDR3 length: 14 amino acids. From germline, CDR1 is SGHDN and CDR2 FVKESK. This CDR3 reads CASSQERDTGELFF. The CDR3 coding sequence is TGTGCCAGCAGCCAAGAACGAGACACCGGGGAGCTGTTTTTT.

The rearrangement links TRBV30 to TRBJ1-1, with 8 bases lining up with TRBD1. CDR1 GTSNPN and CDR2 SVGIG come from the germline V gene (reference sequence). The CDR3 sequence is 13 residues long. The CDR3 DNA reads as TGTGCTCAAGGTACAGGGGGGAACACTGAAGCTTTCTTT. Encoded protein: CAQGTGGNTEAFF.

V is TRBV5-6 and J is TRBJ1-1, with 9 bases matching TRBD1. Germline CDR1 and CDR2: SGHDT and YYEEEE. This CDR3 has 14 residues. V trimming: 4 bases; J trimming: 7 bases; junction bases outside the gene matches: 8. The CDR3 nucleotides are TGTGCCAGCAGCATGACCGGGACAGGGAGTGAAGCTTTCTTT. Translated, it gives CASSMTGTGSEAFF.

The V and J genes are TRBV18 and TRBJ1-1; D is unclear. The germline gives CDR1 KGHSH, CDR2 LQKENI. The CDR3 totals 11 residues. Between the trimmed V and J ends, which lost 2 bases and 10 bases, there was a span of 8 bases. The CDR3 bases are TGTGCCAGCTCACCAGGGGAGGGAGCTTTCTTT. It translates to CASSPGEGAFF.

The V and J genes are TRBV4-2 and TRBJ2-3; D possibly corresponds to TRBD2 (5 bases). Trimming removed 0 bases from V and 9 bases from J, with 10 bases in between. Germline CDR1 reads LGHNA; CDR2 reads YNFKEQ. The CDR3 loop spans 13 amino acids. The CDR3 DNA sequence: TGTGCCAGCAGCCAAGAAGGTTCGGGGACGCAGTATTTT. Translation: CASSQEGSGTQYF.

V is TRBV19 and J is TRBJ1-1; weak D call: TRBD1 (6 bases). Germline-derived CDR1 and CDR2 are LNHDA and SQIVND (reference sequence). With 6 bases removed from V and 6 bases from J, the gap between germline ends came to 11 bases. The CDR3 has 12 amino acids. The CDR3 DNA follows: TGTGCCAGTAGCCCGACAGGCCCTGAAGCTTTCTTT. This encodes CASSPTGPEAFF.

The genes are TRBV7-2 and TRBJ1-5; possible D gene TRBD1, 5 bases. V was shortened by 5 bases and J by 3 bases, with 14 bases between the two germline ends. CDR1 is SGHTA, CDR2 FQGNSA, per germline. The CDR3 loop spans 15 amino acids. CDR3 nucleotide sequence: TGTGCCAGCAGCCGGGGAGGGGTCGCCAATCAGCCCCAGCATTTT. This gives the protein CASSRGGVANQPQHF. The whole variable domain, filled in from reference TRBV7-2 and TRBJ1-5, reads GAGVSQSPSNKVTEKGKDVELRCDPISGHTALYWYRQSLGQGLEFLIYFQGNSAPDKSGLPSDRFSAERTGGSVSTLTIQRTQQEDSAVYLCASSRGGVANQPQHFGDGTRLSIL.

The V gene is TRBV27, the J gene TRBJ1-2; 9 bases map to TRBD1. CDR1 MNHEY and CDR2 SMNVEV come from the germline V gene (reference sequence). With 4 bases clipped from V and 2 bases from J, the junction kept 8 bases outside the gene matches. This CDR3 has 16 amino acids. The CDR3 DNA sequence: TGTGCCAGCAGTTCGGGACAGGGAGCACCCAACTATGGCTACACCTTC. Encoded protein: CASSSGQGAPNYGYTF.

In this sample, this clone turned up once. The CDR3 reads CASTASGREQFF. The CDR3 nucleotides read TGTGCCAGCACGGCTAGCGGGAGAGAGCAGTTCTTC. The V gene is TRBV2, the J gene TRBJ2-1; 10 bases are a match to TRBD2. CDR1 and CDR2 (germline): SNHLY, FYNNEI. The CDR3 consists of 12 residues. The J segment lost 10 bases and the V segment lost 7 bases, leaving 4 bases of the junction unmatched.

The rearrangement uses TRBV6-6 and TRBJ1-5; D unresolved. Germline assignment: CDR1 MNHNY and CDR2 SVGAGI (reference sequence). The CDR3 is made up of 13 amino acids. V lost 6 bases and J 2 bases, leaving 8 bases between the germline ends. The CDR3 loop reads CASSGVGNQPQHF. CDR3 DNA: TGTGCCAGCAGCGGGGTTGGCAATCAGCCCCAGCATTTT.

The chain has TRBV28 and TRBJ1-2, with unresolved D. Trimming pared 3 bases from V and 0 bases from J, leaving 17 bases between. This CDR3 has 17 residues. Germline assignment: CDR1 MDHEN and CDR2 SYDVKM. This CDR3 is CASSFLAVSVANYGYTF. CDR3 nucleotide sequence: TGTGCCAGCAGTTTCCTCGCGGTTTCAGTAGCTAACTATGGCTACACCTTC.

This CDR3 reads CAWSIRGLISYTF. CDR3 bases: TGTGCCTGGAGTATAAGGGGTCTGATCAGCTACACCTTC. The chain links TRBV30 to TRBJ1-2, with a tentative D call TRBD1 (5 bases). The germline V and J ends were trimmed by 2 bases and 9 bases, with 16 bases remaining between them. This CDR3 contains 13 residues. Looked up from germline, CDR1 is GTSNPN and CDR2 is SVGIG (reference sequence).

CDR3 bases: TGTGCCAGCAGCGAGGGACAGACCTACAATGAGCAGTTCTTC. Protein sequence: CASSEGQTYNEQFF. V usage is TRBV6-1 and J usage is TRBJ2-1, with 7 nucleotides matching TRBD1. Germline V CDR1 and CDR2: MNHNS, SASEGT. With V trimmed by 6 bases and J by 2 bases, 4 bases remained unmatched. The CDR3 consists of 14 residues.

The rearrangement links TRBV12-5 to TRBJ1-5; D unresolved. Germline CDR1 is LGHNT and CDR2 is FRNRAP. The V end lost 1 base, the J end lost 7 bases, and 5 bases lay between the germline ends. This CDR3 contains 12 residues. This CDR3 is CASGLGGQPQHF. The CDR3 nucleotides are TGTGCTAGTGGTTTGGGAGGACAGCCCCAGCATTTT.